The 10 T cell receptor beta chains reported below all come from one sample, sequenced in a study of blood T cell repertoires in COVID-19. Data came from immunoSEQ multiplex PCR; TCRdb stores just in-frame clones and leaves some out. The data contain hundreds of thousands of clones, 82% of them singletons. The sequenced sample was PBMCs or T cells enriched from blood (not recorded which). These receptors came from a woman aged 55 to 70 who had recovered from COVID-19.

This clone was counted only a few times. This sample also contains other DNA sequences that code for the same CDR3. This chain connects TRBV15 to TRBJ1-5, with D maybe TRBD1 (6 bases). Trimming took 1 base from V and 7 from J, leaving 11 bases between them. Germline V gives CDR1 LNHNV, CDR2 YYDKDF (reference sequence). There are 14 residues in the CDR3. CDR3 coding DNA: TGTGCCACCAGCAGAGGGGGGGGCCCCCAGCCCCAGCATTTT. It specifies CATSRGGGPQPQHF.

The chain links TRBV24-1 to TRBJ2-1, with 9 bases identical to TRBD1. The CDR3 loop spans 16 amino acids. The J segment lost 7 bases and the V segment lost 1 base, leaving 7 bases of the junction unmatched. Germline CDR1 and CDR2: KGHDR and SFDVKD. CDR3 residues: CATSDLQGAAVNEQFF. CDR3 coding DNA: TGTGCCACCAGTGATTTACAGGGGGCGGCGGTGAATGAGCAGTTCTTC.

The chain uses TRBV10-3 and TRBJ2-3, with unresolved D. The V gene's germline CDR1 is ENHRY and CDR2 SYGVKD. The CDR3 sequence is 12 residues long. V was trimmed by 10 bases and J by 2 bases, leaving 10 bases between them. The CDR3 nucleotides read TGTGCCAGCACAGAGAACACAGATACGCAGTATTTT. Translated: CASTENTDTQYF.

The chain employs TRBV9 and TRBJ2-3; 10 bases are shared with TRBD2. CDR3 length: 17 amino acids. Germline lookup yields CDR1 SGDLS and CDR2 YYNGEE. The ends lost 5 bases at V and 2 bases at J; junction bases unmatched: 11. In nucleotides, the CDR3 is TGTGCCAGCAGTGCGACCCTAGCGGGGGTCTACACAGATACGCAGTATTTT. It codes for CASSATLAGVYTDTQYF. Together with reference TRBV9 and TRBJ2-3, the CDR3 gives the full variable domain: DSGVTQTPKHLITATGQRVTLRCSPRSGDLSVYWYQQSLDQGLQFLIQYYNGEERAKGNILERFSAQQFPDLHSELNLSSLELGDSALYFCASSATLAGVYTDTQYFGPGTRLTVL.

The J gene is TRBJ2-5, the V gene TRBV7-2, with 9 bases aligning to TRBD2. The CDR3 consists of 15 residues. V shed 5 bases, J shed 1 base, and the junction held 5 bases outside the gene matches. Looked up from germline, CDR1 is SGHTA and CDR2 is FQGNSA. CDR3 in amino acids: CASSRTSVLQETQYF. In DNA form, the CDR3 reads TGTGCCAGCAGCAGGACTAGCGTCCTCCAAGAGACCCAGTACTTC. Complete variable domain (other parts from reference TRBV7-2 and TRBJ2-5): GAGVSQSPSNKVTEKGKDVELRCDPISGHTALYWYRQSLGQGLEFLIYFQGNSAPDKSGLPSDRFSAERTGGSVSTLTIQRTQQEDSAVYLCASSRTSVLQETQYFGPGTRLLVL.

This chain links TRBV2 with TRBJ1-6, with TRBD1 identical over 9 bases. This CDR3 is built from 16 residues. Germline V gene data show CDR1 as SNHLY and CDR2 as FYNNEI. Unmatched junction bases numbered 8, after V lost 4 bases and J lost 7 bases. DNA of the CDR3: TGTGCCAGCAGTGCCCCGGGACAGGGTAGAAATTCACCCCTCCACTTT. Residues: CASSAPGQGRNSPLHF. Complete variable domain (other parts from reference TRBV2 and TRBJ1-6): EPEVTQTPSHQVTQMGQEVILRCVPISNHLYFYWYRQILGQKVEFLVSFYNNEISEKSEIFDDQFSVERPDGSNFTLKIRSTKLEDSAMYFCASSAPGQGRNSPLHFGNGTRLTVT.

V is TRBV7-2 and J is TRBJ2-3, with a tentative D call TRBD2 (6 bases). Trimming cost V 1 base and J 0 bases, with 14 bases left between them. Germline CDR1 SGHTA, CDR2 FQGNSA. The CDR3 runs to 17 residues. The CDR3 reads CASSLGSTSSSTDTQYF. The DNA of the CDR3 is TGTGCCAGCAGCTTAGGGTCCACTAGCTCCAGCACAGATACGCAGTATTTT.

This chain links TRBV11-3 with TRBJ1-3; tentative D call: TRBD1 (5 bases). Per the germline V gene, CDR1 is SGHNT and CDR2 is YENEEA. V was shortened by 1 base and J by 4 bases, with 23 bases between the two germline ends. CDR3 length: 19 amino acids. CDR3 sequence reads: CASSLVNVTGLGPGNTIYF. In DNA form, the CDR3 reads TGTGCCAGCAGCTTAGTTAACGTCACGGGACTTGGACCCGGAAACACCATATATTTT. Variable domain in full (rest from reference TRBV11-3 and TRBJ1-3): EAGVVQSPRYKIIEKKQPVAFWCNPISGHNTLYWYLQNLGQGPELLIRYENEEAVDDSQLPKDRFSAERLKGVDSTLKIQPAELGDSAVYLCASSLVNVTGLGPGNTIYFGEGSWLTVV.

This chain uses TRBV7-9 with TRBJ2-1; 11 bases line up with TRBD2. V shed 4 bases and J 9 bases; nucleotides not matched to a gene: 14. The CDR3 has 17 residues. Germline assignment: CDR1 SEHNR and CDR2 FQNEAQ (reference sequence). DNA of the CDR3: TGTGCCAGCAGCTCCCCCATAGCGGGGGGGCCCGGGGGTGAGCAGTTCTTC. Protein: CASSSPIAGGPGGEQFF.

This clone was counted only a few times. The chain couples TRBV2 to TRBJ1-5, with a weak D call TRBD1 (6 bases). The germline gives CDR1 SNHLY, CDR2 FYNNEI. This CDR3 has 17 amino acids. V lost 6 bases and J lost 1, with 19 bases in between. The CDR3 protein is CASRKRGGFKSNQPQHF. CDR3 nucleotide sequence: TGTGCCAGCAGGAAAAGGGGGGGGTTTAAGAGCAATCAGCCCCAGCATTTT. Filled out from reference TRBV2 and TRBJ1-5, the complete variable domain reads EPEVTQTPSHQVTQMGQEVILRCVPISNHLYFYWYRQILGQKVEFLVSFYNNEISEKSEIFDDQFSVERPDGSNFTLKIRSTKLEDSAMYFCASRKRGGFKSNQPQHFGDGTRLSIL.